Below, 26 T cell receptor beta chains from the same sample are listed, as sequenced in a study of cytomegalovirus exposure and HLA in healthy donors. A multiplex PCR was run with 60 Vbeta primers and 13 Jbeta primers. Generated by immunoSEQ multiplex PCR, the TCRdb table keeps only in-frame clones and is missing some. The sample has around 130,000 clones; roughly four fifths are singletons. Sequencing was carried out using PBMCs. The receptors come from a male donor in good health and CMV-seropositive.

The chain couples TRBV13 to TRBJ2-5, with 10 bases that match TRBD1. The J segment lost 5 bases and the V segment lost 5 bases, leaving 8 bases of the junction unmatched. This CDR3 contains 15 residues. Germline-derived CDR1 and CDR2 are PRHDT and FYEKMQ (reference sequence). The CDR3: CASSVRDRGRETQYF. CDR3 in DNA: TGTGCCAGCAGCGTCCGGGACAGGGGTCGGGAGACCCAGTACTTC.

The chain uses TRBV19 and TRBJ2-1; no definite D call. With 1 base removed from V and 10 bases from J, the gap between germline ends came to 5 bases. Germline CDR1 and CDR2: LNHDA and SQIVND (reference sequence). This CDR3 region has 11 residues. For the CDR3, the DNA is TGTGCCAGTAGTATAGGTATAGAGCAGTTCTTC. The encoded protein is CASSIGIEQFF.

This chain joins TRBV7-9 and TRBJ2-5; a possible D gene is TRBD2 (5 bases). V was pared by 6 bases and J by 4 bases, with 12 bases between. This CDR3 contains 13 residues. Germline CDR1 is SEHNR and CDR2 is FQNEAQ (reference sequence). CDR3 DNA sequence: TGTGCCAGCAGGAGGGCCCGCGGAGAGACCCAGTACTTC. It yields the protein CASRRARGETQYF.

The rearrangement links TRBV5-1 to TRBJ1-2; 8 bases line up with TRBD1. J gave up 10 bases and V 4 bases, and 15 bases lay outside the gene matches. Germline V gene data show CDR1 as SGHRS and CDR2 as YFSETQ. This CDR3 contains 15 residues. For the CDR3, the DNA is TGCGCCAGCAGCGACCCGGACAGGGTGGCGGATGTCTACACCTTC. Translated: CASSDPDRVADVYTF.

The gene calls are TRBV5-6 and TRBJ1-5, with no clear D. Deletions cut 4 bases from V and 6 bases from J, with 17 bases between. Germline V lookup: CDR1 SGHDT, CDR2 YYEEEE. There are 15 residues in the CDR3. The CDR3: CASSTTSDGSQPQHF. The CDR3 region has the DNA TGTGCCAGCAGCACGACATCCGATGGGAGTCAGCCCCAGCATTTT.

There are a few counts of this clone. The chain joins TRBV7-9 to TRBJ2-5; a possible D gene is TRBD1 (6 bases). This CDR3 is built from 14 residues. V gave up 4 bases and J gave up 2 bases, with 11 bases separating them. Per the germline V gene, CDR1 is SEHNR and CDR2 is FQNEAQ (reference sequence). The CDR3: CASSSPDSQETQYF. CDR3 nucleotide sequence: TGTGCCAGCAGCTCCCCGGACAGTCAAGAGACCCAGTACTTC.

This clone was seen a handful of times. This chain uses TRBV18 with TRBJ2-1; D may be TRBD1 (5 bases). Germline V gene lookup returns CDR1 KGHSH and CDR2 LQKENI. The V gene lost 4 bases and the J gene lost 6 bases, with 13 bases spanning the gap. CDR3 size: 14 residues. The CDR3 DNA reads as TGTGCCAGCTCACTCGTAGGGGATAGCAATGAGCAGTTCTTC. Amino acid sequence: CASSLVGDSNEQFF.

The chain recombines TRBV5-4 with TRBJ2-7; maybe TRBD2 (5 bases). Germline V gene lookup returns CDR1 SGHNT and CDR2 YYREEE (reference sequence). The CDR3 spans 12 residues. With 4 bases removed from V and 2 bases from J, the gap between germline ends came to 7 bases. The DNA of the CDR3 is TGTGCCAGCAGCACGGGGACCTACGAGCAGTACTTC. Protein sequence: CASSTGTYEQYF.

The chain has TRBV5-6 and TRBJ1-4; D might be TRBD1 (5 bases). Between the trimmed V and J ends, which lost 2 bases and 4 bases, there was a span of 9 bases. This CDR3 comprises 14 residues. Germline loops: CDR1 SGHDT, CDR2 YYEEEE. In DNA form, the CDR3 reads TGTGCCAGCAGCTTCCGGGGGGGTAATGAAAAACTGTTTTTT. The encoded protein is CASSFRGGNEKLFF.

The V gene is TRBV13, the J gene TRBJ2-7, with 8 bases aligning to TRBD1. J lost 2 bases, V lost 4 bases, and 7 bases had no gene match. The germline V gene encodes CDR1 PRHDT and CDR2 FYEKMQ (reference sequence). There are 15 residues in the CDR3. As DNA, the CDR3 is TGTGCCAGCAGCTCGACCGGGACAGGAGCCTACGAGCAGTACTTC. It is translated as CASSSTGTGAYEQYF.

The chain is built from TRBV27 and TRBJ1-5; 9 positions match TRBD1. The CDR3 length is 16 residues. From germline, CDR1 is MNHEY and CDR2 SMNVEV (reference sequence). V lost 5 bases and J lost 7; bases outside the gene matches: 12. CDR3 region: CASSPHPGQGLQPQHF. CDR3 bases: TGTGCCAGCAGTCCCCACCCGGGACAGGGTTTACAGCCCCAGCATTTT.

On this clone itself: Other DNA sequences in the sample encode the same CDR3. This chain connects TRBV27 to TRBJ1-5; D unclear. The CDR3 extends over 16 amino acids. CDR1 is MNHEY and CDR2 is SMNVEV in the germline V gene (reference sequence). The ends were cut back, 6 bases at V and 5 bases at J, with 20 bases in the middle. CDR3 sequence reads: CASSPWVADKYQPQHF. In DNA form, the CDR3 reads TGTGCCAGCAGCCCCTGGGTGGCAGACAAATATCAGCCCCAGCATTTT.

This chain connects TRBV28 to TRBJ2-7, with 10 bases that match TRBD1. The germline V gene encodes CDR1 MDHEN and CDR2 SYDVKM. The CDR3 runs to 13 residues. V gave up 4 bases and J gave up 3 bases; unmatched junction bases: 0. CDR3 nucleotide sequence: TGTGCCAGCAGTTGGGACAGGGGCTACGAGCAGTACTTC. Its translation is CASSWDRGYEQYF.

For this clone: A junction boundary mismatches the germline segment, possibly from a read error. The V gene is TRBV6-5, the J gene TRBJ2-7, with D perhaps matching TRBD1 (6 bases). The germline gives CDR1 MNHEY, CDR2 SVGAGI. The CDR3 has 13 amino acids. The CDR3 loop reads CAGRKDSSYEQYF. CDR3 bases: TGTGCCGGCAGGAAGGACAGTTCCTACGAGCAGTACTTC.

The genes are TRBV5-1 and TRBJ2-1; D unclear. The germline V gene has CDR1 SGHRS and CDR2 YFSETQ. V lost 1 base, J lost 2 bases, and 10 bases lay in between. The CDR3 covers 15 residues. This CDR3 is CASSLSSRTYNEQFF. Here the CDR3 DNA reads TGCGCCAGCAGCTTGTCTAGTAGGACCTACAATGAGCAGTTCTTC.

The chain recombines TRBV9 with TRBJ2-3; a possible D gene is TRBD1 (6 bases). The CDR3 totals 17 residues. Germline V gives CDR1 SGDLS, CDR2 YYNGEE. V lost 0 bases to trimming and J lost 5 bases, with 19 bases between them. The CDR3 DNA reads TGTGCCAGCAGCGTAGCTTTAATGAGGGGGAGAGGAGATACGCAGTATTTT. Its translation: CASSVALMRGRGDTQYF.

The V call is TRBV2, the J call TRBJ2-3; D perhaps matches TRBD2 (5 bases). Germline-derived CDR1 and CDR2 are SNHLY and FYNNEI. The V gene lost 7 bases and the J gene lost 5 bases, with 10 bases spanning the gap. The CDR3 runs to 12 residues. DNA of the CDR3: TGTGCCAGCATTCACGGGGAAGATACGCAGTATTTT. Encoded protein: CASIHGEDTQYF. Complete variable domain (other parts from reference TRBV2 and TRBJ2-3): EPEVTQTPSHQVTQMGQEVILRCVPISNHLYFYWYRQILGQKVEFLVSFYNNEISEKSEIFDDQFSVERPDGSNFTLKIRSTKLEDSAMYFCASIHGEDTQYFGPGTRLTVL.

CDR3 in DNA: TGTGCCAGCAGGGTAACAGGGGGTGGTGAGCAGTTCTTC. Amino acid sequence: CASRVTGGGEQFF. This sequence joins TRBV2 and TRBJ2-1; 8 bases are shared with TRBD1. The germline V gene encodes CDR1 SNHLY and CDR2 FYNNEI. The J segment lost 9 bases and the V segment lost 6 bases, leaving 7 bases of the junction unmatched. This CDR3 has 13 residues. Drawing the rest from reference TRBV2 and TRBJ2-1, the complete variable domain is EPEVTQTPSHQVTQMGQEVILRCVPISNHLYFYWYRQILGQKVEFLVSFYNNEISEKSEIFDDQFSVERPDGSNFTLKIRSTKLEDSAMYFCASRVTGGGEQFFGPGTRLTVL.

The chain recombines TRBV7-2 with TRBJ2-7, with D perhaps matching TRBD2 (7 bases). CDR1 and CDR2 from the germline V gene are SGHTA and FQGNSA. The CDR3 is made up of 13 amino acids. Trimming removed 4 bases from V and 4 bases from J, with 11 bases in between. The CDR3 bases are TGTGCCAGCAGCTGGGGGGGCGGGTACGAGCAGTACTTC. Its protein product is CASSWGGGYEQYF.

The chain uses TRBV6-1 and TRBJ2-1, with TRBD2 matching over 8 bases. The V segment lost 8 bases and the J segment 2 bases; nucleotides outside the gene matches: 5. The CDR3 has 14 residues. Germline CDR1 MNHNS, CDR2 SASEGT. In DNA form, the CDR3 reads TGTGCCAGCTTGGGACTAGGGCCCTACAATGAGCAGTTCTTC. Amino acids: CASLGLGPYNEQFF.

This sequence joins TRBV5-1 and TRBJ1-5, with D possibly TRBD1 on 6 matching bases. The germline gives CDR1 SGHRS, CDR2 YFSETQ. This CDR3 comprises 15 residues. The V gene lost 0 bases and the J gene lost 7 bases, with 14 bases spanning the gap. CDR3 in amino acids: CASSLGTAPGQPQHF. CDR3 nucleotides: TGCGCCAGCAGCTTGGGGACAGCTCCTGGGCAGCCCCAGCATTTT.

The count of this clone is one. The chain links TRBV7-2 to TRBJ2-7; D is perhaps TRBD1 (6 bases). Germline CDR1 reads SGHTA; CDR2 reads FQGNSA. The CDR3 spans 14 residues. V lost 3 bases, J lost 4 bases, and 13 bases lay in between. The CDR3 is CASSFHRDRYEQYF. The CDR3 DNA sequence: TGTGCCAGCAGCTTTCACAGGGACCGGTACGAGCAGTACTTC.

V and J are TRBV7-2 and TRBJ1-3; maybe TRBD1 (6 bases). Per the germline V gene, CDR1 is SGHTA and CDR2 is FQGNSA. V shed 5 bases and J shed 3 bases, with 14 bases lying between them. The CDR3 contains 15 residues. The CDR3 is CASSRLLDSGNTIYF. CDR3 coding DNA: TGTGCCAGCAGCCGACTCCTGGACAGTGGAAACACCATATATTTT.

V is TRBV5-4 and J is TRBJ2-7; 7 bases agree with TRBD1. V lost 2 bases, J lost 2 bases, and 10 bases stayed unmatched. CDR1 SGHNT and CDR2 YYREEE come from the germline V gene (reference sequence). CDR3 length equals 16 residues. As DNA, the CDR3 is TGTGCCAGCAGCTTCGGAATGGGGACAGACCCCTACGAGCAGTACTTC. Amino acids: CASSFGMGTDPYEQYF.

This rearrangement joins TRBV6-1 to TRBJ1-1; no clear D. Germline V gene sequence: CDR1 MNHNS, CDR2 SASEGT. The V end lost 8 bases, the J end lost 0 bases, and 13 bases lay between the germline ends. CDR3 size: 14 residues. CDR3 protein: CASVLGLMNTEAFF. The CDR3 bases are TGTGCCAGCGTCCTAGGATTGATGAACACTGAAGCTTTCTTT.

This clone has just one count. The rearrangement links TRBV4-2 to TRBJ2-3, with unresolved D. Germline lookup yields CDR1 LGHNA and CDR2 YNFKEQ. The germline V and J ends were trimmed by 1 base and 8 bases, with 16 bases remaining between them. The CDR3 extends over 15 amino acids. The chain's CDR3 is CASSQVEALQRTQYF. The CDR3 region has the DNA TGTGCCAGCAGCCAAGTTGAGGCCCTCCAGCGTACGCAGTATTTT.